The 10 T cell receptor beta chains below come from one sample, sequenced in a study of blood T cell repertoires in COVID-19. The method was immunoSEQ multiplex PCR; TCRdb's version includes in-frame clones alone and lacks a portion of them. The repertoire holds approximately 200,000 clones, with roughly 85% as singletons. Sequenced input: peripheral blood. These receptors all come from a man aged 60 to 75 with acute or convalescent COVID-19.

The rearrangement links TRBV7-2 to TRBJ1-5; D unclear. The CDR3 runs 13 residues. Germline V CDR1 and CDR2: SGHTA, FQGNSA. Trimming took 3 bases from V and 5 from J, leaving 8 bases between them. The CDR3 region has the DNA TGTGCCAGCAGCTTTTCCCTCGATCAGCCCCAGCATTTT. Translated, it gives CASSFSLDQPQHF.

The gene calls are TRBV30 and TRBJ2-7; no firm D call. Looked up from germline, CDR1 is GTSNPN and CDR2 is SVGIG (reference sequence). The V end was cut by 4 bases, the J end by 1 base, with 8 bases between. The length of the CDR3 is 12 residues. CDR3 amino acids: CAWTRGSYEQYF. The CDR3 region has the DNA TGTGCCTGGACACGCGGTTCCTACGAGCAGTACTTC.

The CDR3 loop is CASSLDGGWDTQYF. CDR3 nucleotide sequence: TGTGCCAGCAGCCTGGACGGGGGATGGGATACGCAGTATTTT. The chain combines TRBV5-6 with TRBJ2-3; D is perhaps TRBD2 (6 bases). This CDR3 has 14 residues. V was shortened by 4 bases and J by 6 bases, with 15 bases between the two germline ends. CDR1 SGHDT and CDR2 YYEEEE come from the germline V gene.

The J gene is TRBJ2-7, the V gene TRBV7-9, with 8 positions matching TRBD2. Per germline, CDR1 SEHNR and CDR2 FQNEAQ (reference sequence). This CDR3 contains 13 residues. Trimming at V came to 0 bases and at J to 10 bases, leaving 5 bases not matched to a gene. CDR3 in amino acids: CASSLAALAVQYF. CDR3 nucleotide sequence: TGTGCCAGCAGCTTAGCGGCACTAGCGGTCCAGTACTTC.

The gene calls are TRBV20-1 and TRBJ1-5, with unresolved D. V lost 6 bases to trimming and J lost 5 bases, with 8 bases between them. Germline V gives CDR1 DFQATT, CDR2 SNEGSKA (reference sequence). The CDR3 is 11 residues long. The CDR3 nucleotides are TGCAGTGCACTACGCGATCAGCCCCAGCATTTT. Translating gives CSALRDQPQHF.

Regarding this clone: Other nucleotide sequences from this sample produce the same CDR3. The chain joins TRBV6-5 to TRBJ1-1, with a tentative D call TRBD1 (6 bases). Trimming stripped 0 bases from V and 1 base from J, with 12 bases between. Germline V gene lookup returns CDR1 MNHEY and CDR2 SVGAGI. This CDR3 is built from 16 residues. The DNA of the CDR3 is TGTGCCAGCAGTTACTCGGGGGGGGCAAGGAACACTGAAGCTTTCTTT. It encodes CASSYSGGARNTEAFF.

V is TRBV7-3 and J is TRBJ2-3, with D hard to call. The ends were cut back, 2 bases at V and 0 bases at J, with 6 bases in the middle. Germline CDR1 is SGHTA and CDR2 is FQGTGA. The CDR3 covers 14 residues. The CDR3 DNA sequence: TGTGCCAGCAGCTTAGGGCAGAGCACAGATACGCAGTATTTT. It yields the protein CASSLGQSTDTQYF.

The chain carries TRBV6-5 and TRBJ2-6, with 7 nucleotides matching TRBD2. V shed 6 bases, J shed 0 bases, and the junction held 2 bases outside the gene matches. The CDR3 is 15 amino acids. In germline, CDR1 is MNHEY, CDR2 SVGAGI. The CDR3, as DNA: TGTGCCAGCAGGGGAGGGGACTCTGGGGCCAACGTCCTGACTTTC. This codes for CASRGGDSGANVLTF.

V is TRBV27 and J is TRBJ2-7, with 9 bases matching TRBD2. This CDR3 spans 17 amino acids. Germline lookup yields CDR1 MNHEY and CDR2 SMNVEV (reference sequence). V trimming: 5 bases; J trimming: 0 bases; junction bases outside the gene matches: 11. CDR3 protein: CASSPRTSEGPSYEQYF. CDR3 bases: TGTGCCAGCAGTCCTCGGACTAGCGAGGGACCCTCCTACGAGCAGTACTTC.

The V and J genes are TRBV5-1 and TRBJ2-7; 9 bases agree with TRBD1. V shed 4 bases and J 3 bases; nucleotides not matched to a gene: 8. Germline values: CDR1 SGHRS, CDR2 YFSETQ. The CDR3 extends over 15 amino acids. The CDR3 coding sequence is TGCGCCAGCAGCCCAGGGGACAGGGACTTCTACGAGCAGTACTTC. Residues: CASSPGDRDFYEQYF.